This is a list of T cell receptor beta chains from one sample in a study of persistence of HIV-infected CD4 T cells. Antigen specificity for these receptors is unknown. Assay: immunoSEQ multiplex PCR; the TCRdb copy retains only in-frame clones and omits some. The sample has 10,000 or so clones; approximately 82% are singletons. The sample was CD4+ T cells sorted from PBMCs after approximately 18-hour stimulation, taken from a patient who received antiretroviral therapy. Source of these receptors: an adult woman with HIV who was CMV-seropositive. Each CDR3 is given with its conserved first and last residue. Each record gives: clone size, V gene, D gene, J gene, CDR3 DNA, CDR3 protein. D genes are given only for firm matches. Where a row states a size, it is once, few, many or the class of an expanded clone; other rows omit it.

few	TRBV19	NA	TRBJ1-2	TGTGCCAGTAGTATAGATCCCCCAGGACCTTATGGCTACACCTTC	CASSIDPPGPYGYTF
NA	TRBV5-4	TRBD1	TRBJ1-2	TGTGCCAGCAGCTTGAACAGGGGCCAGGGGGGCTACACCTTC	CASSLNRGQGGYTF
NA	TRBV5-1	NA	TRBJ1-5	TGCGCCAGCAGCCACGGGACGGGGCAGCCCCAGCATTTT	CASSHGTGQPQHF
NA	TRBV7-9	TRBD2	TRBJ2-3	TGTGCCAGCAGCTTCTTAGCGGGAACAGATACGCAGTATTTT	CASSFLAGTDTQYF
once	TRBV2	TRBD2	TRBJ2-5	TGTGCCAGCTCTACCGGACTAGCGGGGCGGGAGACCCAGTACTTC	CASSTGLAGRETQYF
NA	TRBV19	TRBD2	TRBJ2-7	TGTGCCAGTAGTAGGGGACTAGCGGGAGGTTACGAGCAGTACTTC	CASSRGLAGGYEQYF
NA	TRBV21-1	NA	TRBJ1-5	TGTGCCAGCAGCTTTTACAGGGGGGACAGGAGGAACAATCAGCCCCAGCATTTT	CASSFYRGDRRNNQPQHF
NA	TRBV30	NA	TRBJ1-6	TGTGCCTGGACAGGGAGCTCCTATAATTCACCCCTCCACTTT	CAWTGSSYNSPLHF
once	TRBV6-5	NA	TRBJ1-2	TGTGCCAGCATCCCCCGGGCAGAGGGATATGGCTACACCTTC	CASIPRAEGYGYTF
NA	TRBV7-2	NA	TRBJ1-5	TGTGCCAGCAGCTCAGGAGGGTTAGGGGAGCCCCAGCATTTT	CASSSGGLGEPQHF
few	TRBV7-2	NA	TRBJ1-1	TGTGCCAGCCATAGGACCCGGAACACTGAAGCTTTCTTT	CASHRTRNTEAFF
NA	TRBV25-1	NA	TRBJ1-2	TGTGCCAGCAGAAAAGAAAACTATGGCTACACCTTC	CASRKENYGYTF
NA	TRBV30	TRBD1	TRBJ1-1	TGTGCCTGCTCTACCCAGGGGGCATGGTATACTGAAGCTTTCTTT	CACSTQGAWYTEAFF
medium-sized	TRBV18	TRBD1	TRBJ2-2	TGTGCCAGCTCACCCCGACAGGGGAGTGGCGGGGAGCTGTTTTTT	CASSPRQGSGGELFF
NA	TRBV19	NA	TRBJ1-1	TGTGCCAGTAGTTCCGCCCCCCGCCCGGGCACTGAAGCTTTCTTT	CASSSAPRPGTEAFF
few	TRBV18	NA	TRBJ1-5	TGTGCCAGCTCATCCGGGACAACGGATCAGCCCCAGCATTTT	CASSSGTTDQPQHF
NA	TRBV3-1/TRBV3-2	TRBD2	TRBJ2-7	TGTGCCAGCAGCCAAGCCCACGCGACTAGCGGGGGGCAATCCTACGAGCAGTACTTC	CASSQAHATSGGQSYEQYF
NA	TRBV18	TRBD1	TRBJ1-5	TGTGCCAGCTCACCATCCGGGACAGGCAATCAGCCCCAGCATTTT	CASSPSGTGNQPQHF
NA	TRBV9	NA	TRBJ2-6	TGTGCCAGCAGCGTAGGCCTTTCAGGGCTTCAAGGGGCCAACGTCCTGACTTTC	CASSVGLSGLQGANVLTF
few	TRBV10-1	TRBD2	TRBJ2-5	TGCGCCAGCAGCGCCGCGGGGGGCGAGGAGACCCAGTACTTC	CASSAAGGEETQYF
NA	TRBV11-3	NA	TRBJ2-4	TGTGCCAGCAGGCGGTCATCCGGGACACCTAAATTGAACATTCAGTACTTC	CASRRSSGTPKLNIQYF
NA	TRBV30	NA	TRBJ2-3	TGTGCCTGGATGGGGTTAGATACGCAGTATTTT	CAWMGLDTQYF
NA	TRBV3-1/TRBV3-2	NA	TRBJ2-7	TGTGCCAGCAGCCAAGGGAGCACTACCGCCTACGAGCAGTACTTC	CASSQGSTTAYEQYF
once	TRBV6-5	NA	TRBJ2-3	TGTGCCAGCAGCTGGACCACTAGCACAGATACGCAGTATTTT	CASSWTTSTDTQYF
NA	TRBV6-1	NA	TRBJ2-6	TGTGCCAGCAGTGAAAGGGGACGGCGGTCTGGGGCCAACGTCCTGACTTTC	CASSERGRRSGANVLTF
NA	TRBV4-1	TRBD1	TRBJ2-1	TGCGCCAGCAGCCGGCCTACCACAGGGGCGTTCTACAATGAGCAGTTCTTC	CASSRPTTGAFYNEQFF
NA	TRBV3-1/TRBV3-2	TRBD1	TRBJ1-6	TGTGCCAGCAGACCTCAGGGGGCAGGATCACCCCTCCACTTT	CASRPQGAGSPLHF
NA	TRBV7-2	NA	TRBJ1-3	TGTGCCAGCAGCCACTTCGGGGCAAACACCATATATTTT	CASSHFGANTIYF
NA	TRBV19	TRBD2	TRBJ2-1	TGTGCCAGTAGTATAGGGGCTAGCGGGAGGGCTGAGCAGTTCTTC	CASSIGASGRAEQFF
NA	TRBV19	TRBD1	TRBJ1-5	TGTGCCACCCAGGGGGGATGGGGTAGCAATCAGCCCCAGCATTTT	CATQGGWGSNQPQHF
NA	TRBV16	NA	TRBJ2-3	TGTGCCAGCAGCCCCACGACAGGCACAGATACGCAGTATTTT	CASSPTTGTDTQYF
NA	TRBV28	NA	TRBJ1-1	TGTGCCAGCAGTAAGGGGCCCTGGAGATCAGTGAACACTGAAGCTTTCTTT	CASSKGPWRSVNTEAFF
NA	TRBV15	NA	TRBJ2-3	TGTGCCACCAGCAGAGAATACGTTTTGGGAGGAACGCAGTATTTT	CATSREYVLGGTQYF
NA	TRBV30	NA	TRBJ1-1	TGTGCCTGGAGCTCCCCAAGGCCCTACGGAGGCACTGAAGCTTTCTTT	CAWSSPRPYGGTEAFF
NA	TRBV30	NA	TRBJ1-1	TGTGCCCAATCTCCGGGACAAAACACTGAAGCTTTCTTT	CAQSPGQNTEAFF
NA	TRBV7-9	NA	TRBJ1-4	TGTGCCAGCAGCGGAGGGGCTGGTGAAAAACTGTTTTTT	CASSGGAGEKLFF
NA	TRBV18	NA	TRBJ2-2	TGTGCCAGCTCACCGAGTGGAGCCGGGGAGCTGTTTTTT	CASSPSGAGELFF
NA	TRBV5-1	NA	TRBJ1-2	TGCGCCAGCAGCTTGGACAGGGCCCGGGGCTACACCTTC	CASSLDRARGYTF
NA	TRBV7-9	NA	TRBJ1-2	TGTGCCAGCAGCTTAGCTGGGCCCTTGGTCTATGGCTACACCTTC	CASSLAGPLVYGYTF